The rows below give T cell receptor beta chains drawn from one sample of a study of blood T cell repertoires in COVID-19. TCRdb's table, derived via immunoSEQ multiplex PCR, lists solely in-frame clones and lacks some. The table has 130,000 or so clones, approximately 79% seen once; the top ten hold 2% to 3%. The specimen sequenced was PBMCs or T cells enriched from blood (not recorded which). All receptors come from a man aged 35-49 years with acute COVID-19. Each CDR3 is given with its conserved first and last residue. A D gene is named only where the DNA matches it firmly. The size of a clone is reported for some rows only, either as once, few or many, or as a class for expanded clones.

v_call	d_call	clone_size	j_call	cdr3_aa	cdr3_nt
TRBV7-2	-	-	TRBJ2-5	CASSPRGDEETQYF	TGTGCCAGCAGCCCCCGGGGAGACGAAGAGACCCAGTACTTC
TRBV7-3	TRBD2	-	TRBJ2-1	CASSTGLAGTNEQFF	TGTGCCAGCAGCACGGGACTAGCGGGAACGAATGAGCAGTTCTTC
TRBV5-6	-	once	TRBJ2-3	CASSLFGAASTDTQYF	TGTGCCAGCAGCTTGTTTGGTGCGGCTAGCACAGATACGCAGTATTTT
TRBV28	-	-	TRBJ1-6	CASSSREGRRTPLHF	TGTGCCAGCAGTTCCCGAGAAGGGAGGAGAACACCCCTCCACTTT
TRBV2	-	-	TRBJ1-2	CASSGQYGLNGYTF	TGTGCCAGCAGTGGACAGTACGGGCTTAATGGCTACACCTTC
TRBV9	TRBD2	-	TRBJ2-3	CASSIAGGLTDTQYF	TGTGCCAGCAGCATAGCGGGGGGGTTAACAGATACGCAGTATTTT
TRBV6-5	-	-	TRBJ1-4	CASSYWAATNEKLFF	TGTGCCAGCAGTTACTGGGCAGCAACTAATGAAAAACTGTTTTTT
TRBV10-3	-	-	TRBJ2-3	CAISEGTALGTDTQYF	TGTGCCATCAGTGAGGGAACGGCCCTAGGCACAGATACGCAGTATTTT
TRBV7-7	-	few	TRBJ2-3	CASSFRLDTQYF	TGTGCTAGCAGCTTCCGTTTAGATACGCAGTATTTT
TRBV9	TRBD1	-	TRBJ2-3	CASSAGTGGLNTQYF	TGTGCCAGCAGCGCAGGGACAGGGGGCTTGAATACGCAGTATTTT
TRBV6-5	TRBD1	-	TRBJ2-7	CASSLTGDFSYEQYF	TGTGCCAGCAGCCTGACAGGGGATTTCTCCTACGAGCAGTACTTC
TRBV19	-	-	TRBJ1-5	CASSIWQGNQPQHF	TGTGCCAGTAGTATATGGCAGGGCAATCAGCCCCAGCATTTT
TRBV12-3/TRBV12-4	-	-	TRBJ1-2	CASSFLLDGYTF	TGTGCCAGCAGTTTTCTACTAGATGGCTACACCTTC
TRBV5-1	-	-	TRBJ1-5	CASSLNGGNQPQHF	TGCGCCAGCAGCTTAAACGGTGGCAATCAGCCCCAGCATTTT
TRBV19	TRBD1	-	TRBJ1-2	CASSIAGQGASNYGYTF	TGTGCCAGTAGTATAGCGGGGCAGGGGGCGTCTAACTATGGCTACACCTTC
TRBV27	-	-	TRBJ2-2	CASSLDSSSNTGELFF	TGTGCCAGCAGTTTAGATAGCAGCTCGAACACCGGGGAGCTGTTTTTT
TRBV27	-	-	TRBJ1-5	CASSPQGSNQPQHF	TGTGCCAGCAGTCCACAGGGTAGCAATCAGCCCCAGCATTTT
TRBV12-3/TRBV12-4	-	-	TRBJ2-3	CASSSGTDTQYF	TGTGCCAGCAGTTCGGGGACAGATACGCAGTATTTT
TRBV18	TRBD1	-	TRBJ2-5	CASSTDPGQGRETQYF	TGTGCCAGCTCAACCGATCCGGGACAGGGGAGGGAGACCCAGTACTTC
TRBV10-3	-	-	TRBJ2-5	CAISTAASGETQYF	TGTGCCATCAGTACGGCCGCCTCGGGTGAGACCCAGTACTTC
TRBV6-5	TRBD1	-	TRBJ1-1	CASSYGGTVSEAFF	TGTGCCAGCAGTTACGGGGGGACAGTATCTGAAGCTTTCTTT
TRBV6-5	TRBD1	-	TRBJ2-1	CASSYQPGQGNNEQFF	TGTGCCAGCAGTTACCAACCGGGACAGGGGAACAATGAGCAGTTCTTC
TRBV25-1	-	-	TRBJ2-5	CASSEYKTGETQYF	TGTGCCAGCAGTGAATATAAAACAGGAGAGACCCAGTACTTC
TRBV19	TRBD1	-	TRBJ1-5	CASSVTGVTAQHF	TGTGCCAGTAGTGTAACAGGGGTTACGGCCCAGCATTTT